One sample yielded the 31 T cell receptor beta chains listed below, sequenced in a study of cytomegalovirus exposure and HLA in healthy donors. This table comes from immunoSEQ multiplex PCR, and its TCRdb copy is limited to in-frame clones, with some not included. The sample holds around 150,000 clones, 70% to 90% seen once. Sequencing used PBMCs. The receptors were sampled from a woman younger than 35 in good health and CMV-seronegative.

This clone showed up just once. The CDR3 reads CASTLQRGGPRQFF. Written as DNA, the CDR3 is TGTGCCAGCACCCTGCAGCGGGGGGGCCCCAGGCAGTTCTTC. The J gene is TRBJ2-1, the V gene TRBV2; the match to TRBD2 covers 10 bases. Germline V gene data show CDR1 as SNHLY and CDR2 as FYNNEI. Unmatched junction bases numbered 12, after V lost 7 bases and J lost 12 bases. There are 14 residues in the CDR3.

CDR3 coding DNA: TGTGCCAGCAGTGAGTACAGCTTGGACTACGAGCAGTACTTC. Its translation is CASSEYSLDYEQYF. The chain recombines TRBV6-5 with TRBJ2-7, with D unresolved. In germline, CDR1 is MNHEY, CDR2 SVGAGI. The CDR3 contains 14 residues. The V end lost 5 bases, the J end lost 3 bases, and 14 bases lay between the germline ends.

The chain recombines TRBV4-3 with TRBJ2-7, with D possibly TRBD1 on 6 matching bases. The CDR3 runs 14 residues. V lost 6 bases and J 6 bases, leaving 18 bases between the germline ends. Germline V gives CDR1 LGHNA, CDR2 YSLEER. The CDR3: CASRDGQGYGEQYF. The CDR3 DNA sequence: TGCGCCAGCAGGGATGGGCAGGGGTATGGCGAGCAGTACTTC.

The rearrangement uses TRBV18 and TRBJ1-3; D may be TRBD1 (5 bases). Germline-derived CDR1 and CDR2 are KGHSH and LQKENI. Trimming stripped 3 bases from V and 0 bases from J, with 15 bases between. The CDR3 runs to 17 residues. CDR3 coding DNA: TGTGCCAGCTCACCTCGGACATCTACGAACTCTGGAAACACCATATATTTT. This sequence encodes CASSPRTSTNSGNTIYF.

This chain connects TRBV11-3 to TRBJ2-1; D perhaps matches TRBD2 (7 bases). Germline assignment: CDR1 SGHNT and CDR2 YENEEA. The CDR3 totals 14 residues. Trimming took 5 bases from V and 6 from J, leaving 14 bases between them. The CDR3 DNA reads TGTGCCAGCAGCCGTGGGGGGGCAGGCAATGAGCAGTTCTTC. This codes for CASSRGGAGNEQFF.

This chain uses TRBV19 with TRBJ2-5; TRBD1 matches at 9 bases. CDR1 is LNHDA, CDR2 SQIVND, per germline (reference sequence). This CDR3 is 15 amino acids long. V lost 1 base to trimming and J lost 5 bases; unmatched junction nucleotides: 5. The DNA for the CDR3 is TGTGCCAGTAGTATAGGGGACAGGGCAGGGGAGACCCAGTACTTC. The encoded protein is CASSIGDRAGETQYF.

J is TRBJ1-2 and V is TRBV5-8; D might be TRBD1 (5 bases). With 3 bases removed from V and 7 bases from J, the gap between germline ends came to 16 bases. This CDR3 is 14 amino acids long. CDR1 is SGHTS and CDR2 is YDEGEE in the germline V gene. CDR3 sequence reads: CASSSQAGRGGYTF. CDR3 coding DNA: TGTGCCAGCAGCTCTCAAGCAGGGCGTGGTGGCTACACCTTC.

The V gene is TRBV15, the J gene TRBJ2-3, with 13 bases fitting TRBD2. Germline-derived CDR1 and CDR2 are LNHNV and YYDKDF (reference sequence). V lost 2 bases and J lost 4; bases outside the gene matches: 6. CDR3 length: 17 residues. The CDR3 nucleotides read TGTGCCACCAGCAGATCCCAGACTAGCGGGAGGCCAGATACGCAGTATTTT. Its translation is CATSRSQTSGRPDTQYF.

The chain is built from TRBV7-9 and TRBJ1-2, with a tentative D call TRBD1 (5 bases). This CDR3 has 15 residues. The V end was cut by 5 bases, the J end by 0 bases, with 13 bases between. Germline CDR1 and CDR2: SEHNR and FQNEAQ (reference sequence). In nucleotides, the CDR3 is TGTGCCAGCAGCCAAACGGGACTCTCTAACTATGGCTACACCTTC. It translates to CASSQTGLSNYGYTF.

This chain joins TRBV7-9 and TRBJ2-5; 9 bases match TRBD1. Per germline, CDR1 SEHNR and CDR2 FQNEAQ (reference sequence). V was clipped by 1 base and J by 1 base; unmatched bases: 4. This CDR3 contains 16 residues. The CDR3 sequence is CASSLEGQGGQETQYF. Written as DNA, the CDR3 is TGTGCCAGCAGCTTAGAGGGACAGGGAGGCCAAGAGACCCAGTACTTC.

The chain is built from TRBV12-5 and TRBJ1-6, with 7 bases fitting TRBD1. This CDR3 is 13 amino acids long. CDR1 and CDR2 from the germline V gene are LGHNT and FRNRAP. The CDR3 nucleotides are TGTGTCTCCGGGACAGAGGGCAATTCACCCCTCCACTTT. Its translation: CVSGTEGNSPLHF. The full variable domain, in which reference TRBV12-5 and TRBJ1-6 provide the parts outside the CDR3, is DARVTQTPRHKVTEMGQEVTMRCQPILGHNTVFWYRQTMMQGLELLAYFRNRAPLDDSGMPKDRFSAEMPDATLATLKIQPSEPRDSAVYFCVSGTEGNSPLHFGNGTRLTVT.

The chain uses TRBV7-6 and TRBJ2-1, with D possibly TRBD2 on 6 matching bases. Germline CDR1 reads SGHVS; CDR2 reads FNYEAQ. The CDR3 has 14 residues. Trimming removed 4 bases at V and 8 bases at J, with 15 bases between. In DNA form, the CDR3 reads TGTGCCAGCAGCTCCTTTCGGGGGAGCGATGAGCAGTTCTTC. Translation gives CASSSFRGSDEQFF.

This clone was seen a single time. The chain employs TRBV10-3 and TRBJ1-1, with no clear D. Trimming pared 6 bases from V and 11 bases from J, leaving 16 bases between. The CDR3 runs 12 residues. Germline loops: CDR1 ENHRY, CDR2 SYGVKD. The CDR3 reads CAISDPPSRAFF. As DNA, the CDR3 is TGTGCCATCAGCGACCCACCGTCTAGGGCTTTCTTT.

V and J are TRBV4-1 and TRBJ1-1; D is ambiguous. The V gene lost 8 bases and the J gene lost 4 bases, with 11 bases spanning the gap. Germline assignment: CDR1 MGHRA and CDR2 YSYEKL. The CDR3 loop spans 12 amino acids. CDR3 bases: TGCGCCAGCGGTGAGGCGATCACTGAAGCTTTCTTT. Protein product: CASGEAITEAFF.

The V and J genes are TRBV6-1 and TRBJ2-5; 10 nucleotides line up with TRBD1. The CDR3 loop spans 14 amino acids. Germline lookup yields CDR1 MNHNS and CDR2 SASEGT. V lost 8 bases to trimming and J lost 7 bases; unmatched junction nucleotides: 10. DNA for the CDR3: TGTGCCAGCGGAGGACAGGGGGAATTGGGGACCCAGTACTTC. This gives the protein CASGGQGELGTQYF.

The chain is built from TRBV9 and TRBJ1-1; D possibly corresponds to TRBD1 (5 bases). V was shortened by 4 bases and J by 2 bases, with 9 bases between the two germline ends. The CDR3 length is 13 residues. Germline V CDR1 and CDR2: SGDLS, YYNGEE. The CDR3 DNA follows: TGTGCCAGCAGCTTTACAGGCAACACTGAAGCTTTCTTT. Protein sequence: CASSFTGNTEAFF. Variable domain in full (rest from reference TRBV9 and TRBJ1-1): DSGVTQTPKHLITATGQRVTLRCSPRSGDLSVYWYQQSLDQGLQFLIQYYNGEERAKGNILERFSAQQFPDLHSELNLSSLELGDSALYFCASSFTGNTEAFFGQGTRLTVV.

The rearrangement links TRBV18 to TRBJ1-1; tentative D call: TRBD1 (6 bases). V was pared by 1 base and J by 3 bases, with 12 bases between. This CDR3 is 15 amino acids long. Germline loops: CDR1 KGHSH, CDR2 LQKENI. The CDR3 here is CASSPQGVMDTEAFF. For the CDR3, the DNA is TGTGCCAGCTCACCACAGGGGGTCATGGACACTGAAGCTTTCTTT.

The chain couples TRBV6-5 to TRBJ2-7, with 9 nucleotides matching TRBD1. The CDR3 has 13 residues. V gave up 8 bases and J gave up 6 bases; unmatched junction bases: 8. CDR1 MNHEY and CDR2 SVGAGI come from the germline V gene. Here the CDR3 DNA reads TGTGCCAGCCCCCTGGGACAGGGATGCGAGCAGTACTTC. Translated, it gives CASPLGQGCEQYF.

This clone occurred a few times. The chain links TRBV7-9 to TRBJ1-6; 7 bases are a match to TRBD1. From germline, CDR1 is SEHNR and CDR2 FQNEAQ (reference sequence). This CDR3 is 16 amino acids long. V lost 1 base and J lost 11; bases outside the gene matches: 11. The CDR3 bases are TGTGCCAGCAGCTTAGTAAGTTGGCAGGGGGTCGCACCCCTCCACTTT. Amino acid sequence: CASSLVSWQGVAPLHF.

This clone was found a few times. The CDR3 loop is CASGSDQPQHF. The CDR3 bases are TGTGCCAGTGGAAGCGATCAGCCCCAGCATTTT. The rearrangement links TRBV19 to TRBJ1-5; D is ambiguous. The CDR3 length is 11 residues. V dropped 8 bases and J dropped 5 bases, with 7 bases sitting between them. Germline-derived CDR1 and CDR2 are LNHDA and SQIVND (reference sequence).

The chain combines TRBV14 with TRBJ2-1, with 8 bases fitting TRBD1. J lost 7 bases, V lost 0 bases, and 14 bases had no gene match. CDR3 length equals 18 residues. Germline assignment: CDR1 SGHDN and CDR2 FVKESK. CDR3 DNA sequence: TGTGCCAGCAGCCAAGATTTTAACCGGGACAGGCGAGTGAATGAGCAGTTCTTC. This sequence encodes CASSQDFNRDRRVNEQFF.

V usage is TRBV11-2 and J usage is TRBJ2-3; 8 nucleotides align to TRBD2. The germline gives CDR1 SGHAT, CDR2 FQNNGV. Trimming took 1 base from V and 0 from J; bases not matched to a gene: 9. The CDR3 is 18 residues long. CDR3 in DNA: TGTGCCAGCAGCTTAGGGACGAGCGGGGGTACTAGCACAGATACGCAGTATTTT. Its protein is CASSLGTSGGTSTDTQYF.

CDR3 in amino acids: CSVAEGQGYGYTF. The DNA of the CDR3 is TGCAGCGTTGCCGAGGGACAGGGCTATGGCTACACCTTC. V is TRBV29-1 and J is TRBJ1-2; TRBD1 aligns across 9 bases. This CDR3 is 13 amino acids long. Germline V lookup: CDR1 SQVTM, CDR2 ANQGSEA. Trimming cost V 4 bases and J 4 bases; bases outside gene matches: 4.

The chain is built from TRBV29-1 and TRBJ2-7, with 7 bases identical to TRBD2. CDR3 length equals 11 residues. With V trimmed by 6 bases and J by 5 bases, 4 bases remained unmatched. The V gene's germline CDR1 is SQVTM and CDR2 ANQGSEA. CDR3 sequence reads: CSVWDYHEQYF. The CDR3 nucleotides read TGCAGCGTGTGGGACTACCACGAGCAGTACTTC.

The J gene is TRBJ1-6, the V gene TRBV4-1, with 8 bases matching TRBD1. Germline values: CDR1 MGHRA, CDR2 YSYEKL. Trimming took 2 bases from V and 9 from J; bases not matched to a gene: 6. The CDR3 loop spans 15 amino acids. The CDR3 region is CASSQIRGLGSPLHF. CDR3 DNA: TGCGCCAGCAGCCAAATCAGGGGGCTAGGTTCACCCCTCCACTTT.

The rearrangement joins TRBV30 to TRBJ1-1, with D unresolved. The length of the CDR3 is 13 residues. CDR1 and CDR2 from the germline V gene are GTSNPN and SVGIG (reference sequence). Trimming removed 0 bases at V and 0 bases at J, with 5 bases between. CDR3 loop: CAWSVQLNTEAFF. The CDR3 bases are TGTGCCTGGAGTGTACAACTGAACACTGAAGCTTTCTTT. The entire variable domain, with the rest obtained from reference TRBV30 and TRBJ1-1, is as follows: SQTIHQWPATLVQPVGSPLSLECTVEGTSNPNLYWYRQAAGRGLQLLFYSVGIGQISSEVPQNLSASRPQDRQFILSSKKLLLSDSGFYLCAWSVQLNTEAFFGQGTRLTVV.

The V call is TRBV27, the J call TRBJ1-2, with 8 bases that match TRBD1. Germline assignment: CDR1 MNHEY and CDR2 SMNVEV (reference sequence). CDR3 length equals 13 residues. Trimming removed 7 bases from V and 5 bases from J; junction bases left unmatched: 6. CDR3 sequence reads: CASTAGTGYGYTF. CDR3 DNA sequence: TGTGCCAGCACCGCCGGGACAGGTTATGGCTACACCTTC.

J is TRBJ1-2 and V is TRBV10-2, with D perhaps TRBD1 (5 bases). Germline V gives CDR1 WSHSY, CDR2 SAAADI. Trimming took 3 bases from V and 8 from J, leaving 16 bases between them. The CDR3 sequence is 14 residues long. This CDR3 is CASSESRAYGGYTF. CDR3 nucleotide sequence: TGCGCCAGCAGTGAATCCAGGGCCTACGGGGGCTACACCTTC.

The chain is built from TRBV7-9 and TRBJ1-5; D unresolved. The CDR3 extends over 16 amino acids. Per the germline V gene, CDR1 is SEHNR and CDR2 is FQNEAQ (reference sequence). Trimming took off 1 base at V and 2 bases at J, with 12 bases between the two ends. CDR3 nucleotides: TGTGCCAGCAGCTTAGGTCGGGGAAGGGGCAATCAGCCCCAGCATTTT. Amino acids: CASSLGRGRGNQPQHF. The complete variable domain, with remaining parts taken from reference TRBV7-9 and TRBJ1-5, reads DTGVSQNPRHKITKRGQNVTFRCDPISEHNRLYWYRQTLGQGPEFLTYFQNEAQLEKSRLLSDRFSAERPKGSFSTLEIQRTEQGDSAMYLCASSLGRGRGNQPQHFGDGTRLSIL.

The chain recombines TRBV10-3 with TRBJ1-4; D gene unclear. Between the trimmed V and J ends, which lost 10 bases and 5 bases, there was a span of 20 bases. From germline, CDR1 is ENHRY and CDR2 SYGVKD. The CDR3 consists of 15 residues. CDR3 bases: TGTGCCACCTCTTTTACAGCCTCGGGAAATGAAAAACTGTTTTTT. Translating it yields CATSFTASGNEKLFF.

In this sample, this clone turned up many times. V is TRBV15 and J is TRBJ1-5; no clear D gene. Trimming cost V 1 base and J 4 bases, with 2 bases left between them. This CDR3 has 12 residues. Germline values: CDR1 LNHNV, CDR2 YYDKDF (reference sequence). The DNA of the CDR3 is TGTGCCACCAGCAGAGCTAATCAGCCCCAGCATTTT. Translation: CATSRANQPQHF.